The 23 T cell receptor beta chains reported below all come from one sample, sequenced in a study of T cell responses to AZD1222 COVID-19 vaccine. Method: immunoSEQ multiplex PCR; TCRdb's copy keeps in-frame clones and lacks some. The repertoire holds approximately 120,000 clones, approximately 86% seen once, with around 13% in the top ten. Material: peripheral blood, obtained on day 0 of MenACWY control vaccination. These receptors were taken from an adult in good health.

The CDR3 region is CASSVTGRGNTEAFF. In DNA, the CDR3 is TGTGCCAGCAGCGTCACAGGGAGGGGGAACACTGAAGCTTTCTTT. The chain is built from TRBV7-2 and TRBJ1-1; perhaps TRBD1 as D (6 bases). Trimming left V 5 bases short and J 1 base short, with 14 bases between. Germline V gene lookup returns CDR1 SGHTA and CDR2 FQGNSA. The CDR3 loop spans 15 amino acids.

V and J are TRBV28 and TRBJ2-2; 8 bases align to TRBD2. J gave up 3 bases and V 7 bases, and 7 bases lay outside the gene matches. From germline, CDR1 is MDHEN and CDR2 SYDVKM. The CDR3 contains 15 residues. In DNA form, the CDR3 reads TGTGCCAGCACCATAGAGCGGGGGCACACCGGGGAGCTGTTTTTT. Translation: CASTIERGHTGELFF. The full variable domain, rest sourced from reference TRBV28 and TRBJ2-2, is DVKVTQSSRYLVKRTGEKVFLECVQDMDHENMFWYRQDPGLGLRLIYFSYDVKMKEKGDIPEGYSVSREKKERFSLILESASTNQTSMYLCASTIERGHTGELFFGEGSRLTVL.

The chain uses TRBV4-2 and TRBJ1-2, with D possibly matching TRBD1 (5 bases). V shed 4 bases and J shed 6 bases, with 18 bases lying between them. This CDR3 spans 15 amino acids. Looked up from germline, CDR1 is LGHNA and CDR2 is YNFKEQ. As DNA, the CDR3 is TGTGCCAGCAGCCCTAAAACACCGGGACGGGATGGCTACACCTTC. As protein: CASSPKTPGRDGYTF.

The CDR3 DNA reads as TGTGCCAGTAGTCAACGACAGGGGAACACTGAAGCTTTCTTT. This translates into CASSQRQGNTEAFF. The chain uses TRBV19 and TRBJ1-1; 7 bases fit TRBD1. This CDR3 is 14 amino acids long. The J segment lost 1 base and the V segment lost 5 bases, leaving 4 bases of the junction unmatched. Germline values: CDR1 LNHDA, CDR2 SQIVND (reference sequence).

This clone was observed a few times. The rearrangement joins TRBV10-3 to TRBJ2-3; D is unresolved. The V end lost 0 bases, the J end lost 7 bases, and 11 bases lay between the germline ends. The germline V gene has CDR1 ENHRY and CDR2 SYGVKD. This CDR3 is built from 14 residues. The CDR3 loop reads CAISESIGSNTQYF. CDR3 nucleotides: TGTGCCATCAGTGAGTCGATTGGGTCTAATACGCAGTATTTT.

This clone occurred once. The chain combines TRBV4-3 with TRBJ1-3, with TRBD1 identical over 8 bases. The CDR3 loop spans 15 amino acids. The J segment lost 4 bases and the V segment lost 4 bases, leaving 6 bases of the junction unmatched. CDR1 LGHNA and CDR2 YSLEER come from the germline V gene. The CDR3 protein is CASSLTDRDGNTIYF. CDR3 DNA: TGCGCCAGCAGCCTAACGGACAGGGACGGAAACACCATATATTTT.

The chain links TRBV20-1 to TRBJ2-7, with 8 bases aligning to TRBD2. J lost 7 bases, V lost 5 bases, and 4 bases had no gene match. The germline V gene encodes CDR1 DFQATT and CDR2 SNEGSKA (reference sequence). The CDR3 length is 11 residues. The CDR3 sequence: CSAGTRREQYF. The CDR3 nucleotides read TGCAGTGCTGGGACTAGGAGGGAGCAGTACTTC.

V gene TRBV5-1 combines with J gene TRBJ1-6, with 7 bases that match TRBD1. The CDR3 covers 14 residues. Germline CDR1 and CDR2: SGHRS and YFSETQ. J lost 7 bases, V lost 2 bases, and 3 bases had no gene match. For the CDR3, the DNA is TGCGCCAGCAGCTTCAGGGGGAGAAATTCACCCCTCCACTTT. Its protein is CASSFRGRNSPLHF.

The rearrangement links TRBV11-1 to TRBJ2-2; D might be TRBD2 (6 bases). CDR3 length: 15 residues. CDR1 and CDR2 (germline): SGHAT, FQDESV (reference sequence). Trimming removed 4 bases at V and 4 bases at J, with 13 bases between. The CDR3 bases are TGTGCCAGCAGCTCGATAGCGGAGGGCACCGGGGAGCTGTTTTTT. Residues: CASSSIAEGTGELFF.

CDR3 amino acids: CASSRDAGKQYF. CDR3 coding DNA: TGTGCCAGCAGTAGGGACGCGGGAAAGCAGTACTTC. This chain links TRBV28 with TRBJ2-7; perhaps TRBD2 as D (6 bases). The CDR3 contains 12 residues. CDR1 and CDR2 (germline): MDHEN, SYDVKM. V gave up 5 bases and J gave up 8 bases, with 13 bases separating them.

The table lists this clone with a count of one. This rearrangement joins TRBV27 to TRBJ2-7, with 9 bases aligning to TRBD2. The length of the CDR3 is 15 residues. Looked up from germline, CDR1 is MNHEY and CDR2 is SMNVEV (reference sequence). The J segment lost 6 bases and the V segment lost 0 bases, leaving 6 bases of the junction unmatched. The CDR3 region is CASSLSRREGLEQYF. DNA for the CDR3: TGTGCCAGCAGTTTATCCCGGCGGGAGGGCCTCGAGCAGTACTTC.

This clone was found a few times. The chain links TRBV20-1 to TRBJ1-2, with 9 bases that match TRBD1. The CDR3 has 17 amino acids. CDR1 and CDR2 (germline): DFQATT, SNEGSKA (reference sequence). V lost 3 bases, J lost 4 bases, and 15 bases stayed unmatched. CDR3 nucleotide sequence: TGCAGTGCTAGTTACCCGGGACAGGGACTAACCCTCTATGGCTACACCTTC. Protein sequence: CSASYPGQGLTLYGYTF.

The rearrangement links TRBV7-9 to TRBJ2-7; 8 bases line up with TRBD1. CDR1 and CDR2 (germline): SEHNR, FQNEAQ (reference sequence). This CDR3 contains 15 residues. The V segment lost 1 base and the J segment 4 bases; nucleotides outside the gene matches: 6. The CDR3, as DNA: TGTGCCAGCAGCTTAGGCTGGCAGGGGGCATACGAGCAGTACTTC. Residues: CASSLGWQGAYEQYF.

The genes are TRBV2 and TRBJ1-6, with 10 bases fitting TRBD1. From germline, CDR1 is SNHLY and CDR2 FYNNEI. There are 13 residues in the CDR3. V was clipped by 8 bases and J by 7 bases; unmatched bases: 2. Here the CDR3 reads CASVGQGNSPLHF. The CDR3 region has the DNA TGTGCCAGCGTGGGACAGGGGAATTCACCCCTCCACTTT.

This clone was found once. The rearrangement links TRBV4-1 to TRBJ1-1; D ambiguous. This CDR3 comprises 19 residues. Germline CDR1 is MGHRA and CDR2 is YSYEKL. The V end lost 2 bases, the J end lost 1 base, and 23 bases lay between the germline ends. DNA for the CDR3: TGCGCCAGCAGCCAACGCTCCTCCCGAATCACGGGAAAGAACACTGAAGCTTTCTTT. It is translated as CASSQRSSRITGKNTEAFF.

The chain links TRBV19 to TRBJ1-1; a weak D match, TRBD1 (6 bases). Germline CDR1 and CDR2: LNHDA and SQIVND (reference sequence). V was cut by 3 bases and J by 5 bases, with 10 bases left in between. The CDR3 extends over 13 amino acids. The DNA of the CDR3 is TGTGCCAGTAGTATCGGGGGGCTTACTGAAGCTTTCTTT. This sequence encodes CASSIGGLTEAFF. Filled out from reference TRBV19 and TRBJ1-1, the complete variable domain reads DGGITQSPKYLFRKEGQNVTLSCEQNLNHDAMYWYRQDPGQGLRLIYYSQIVNDFQKGDIAEGYSVSREKKESFPLTVTSAQKNPTAFYLCASSIGGLTEAFFGQGTRLTVV.

This sequence joins TRBV10-3 and TRBJ1-2, with D possibly TRBD1 on 5 matching bases. The CDR3 has 13 amino acids. Germline lookup yields CDR1 ENHRY and CDR2 SYGVKD. The V end lost 6 bases, the J end lost 8 bases, and 16 bases lay between the germline ends. CDR3 in DNA: TGTGCCATCAGAGGGGAGGTTTTAGGGGGCTACACCTTC. Translating it yields CAIRGEVLGGYTF.

The chain links TRBV2 to TRBJ2-2; the D gene is possibly TRBD1 (6 bases). Trimming removed 7 bases from V and 1 base from J, with 10 bases in between. Germline CDR1 reads SNHLY; CDR2 reads FYNNEI. The CDR3 totals 14 residues. This chain's CDR3 is CASIPGQNTGELFF. CDR3 sequence (DNA): TGTGCCAGCATCCCGGGACAGAACACCGGGGAGCTGTTTTTT.

This sequence joins TRBV27 and TRBJ1-1; TRBD1 might be the D (5 bases). This CDR3 spans 14 amino acids. Trimming took off 6 bases at V and 5 bases at J, with 16 bases between the two ends. Germline V gene sequence: CDR1 MNHEY, CDR2 SMNVEV (reference sequence). The CDR3 is CASRLGAIGTEAFF. The CDR3 DNA follows: TGTGCCAGCAGGCTAGGGGCCATCGGAACTGAAGCTTTCTTT.

V and J are TRBV14 and TRBJ2-7; 9 bases are a match to TRBD2. Trimming took 2 bases from V and 8 from J; bases not matched to a gene: 1. The CDR3 runs to 12 residues. Germline assignment: CDR1 SGHDN and CDR2 FVKESK. CDR3 DNA: TGTGCCAGCAGCCAAACTAGCGGGCAGCAGTACTTC. Protein product: CASSQTSGQQYF.

This chain uses TRBV5-1 with TRBJ2-5; no definite D call. The CDR3 extends over 16 amino acids. V was trimmed by 0 bases and J by 5 bases, leaving 17 bases between them. In germline, CDR1 is SGHRS, CDR2 YFSETQ. CDR3 sequence: CASSLEGNIGPETQYF. CDR3 nucleotide sequence: TGCGCCAGCAGCTTGGAGGGAAACATCGGGCCGGAGACCCAGTACTTC.

The V and J genes are TRBV7-9 and TRBJ2-1, with D perhaps matching TRBD1 (6 bases). The CDR3 length is 17 residues. Deletions cut 4 bases from V and 3 bases from J, with 19 bases between. Germline CDR1 is SEHNR and CDR2 is FQNEAQ (reference sequence). Here the CDR3 reads CASSSGLRGPGYNEQFF. The CDR3 DNA sequence: TGTGCCAGCAGCTCAGGCCTCAGGGGCCCCGGCTACAATGAGCAGTTCTTC.

V and J are TRBV27 and TRBJ2-7; D ambiguous. This CDR3 spans 14 amino acids. CDR1 is MNHEY and CDR2 is SMNVEV in the germline V gene (reference sequence). Trimming cost V 5 bases and J 2 bases, with 13 bases left between them. CDR3: CASSNVGLPYEQYF. The CDR3 coding sequence is TGTGCCAGCAGTAACGTCGGGCTACCCTACGAGCAGTACTTC.